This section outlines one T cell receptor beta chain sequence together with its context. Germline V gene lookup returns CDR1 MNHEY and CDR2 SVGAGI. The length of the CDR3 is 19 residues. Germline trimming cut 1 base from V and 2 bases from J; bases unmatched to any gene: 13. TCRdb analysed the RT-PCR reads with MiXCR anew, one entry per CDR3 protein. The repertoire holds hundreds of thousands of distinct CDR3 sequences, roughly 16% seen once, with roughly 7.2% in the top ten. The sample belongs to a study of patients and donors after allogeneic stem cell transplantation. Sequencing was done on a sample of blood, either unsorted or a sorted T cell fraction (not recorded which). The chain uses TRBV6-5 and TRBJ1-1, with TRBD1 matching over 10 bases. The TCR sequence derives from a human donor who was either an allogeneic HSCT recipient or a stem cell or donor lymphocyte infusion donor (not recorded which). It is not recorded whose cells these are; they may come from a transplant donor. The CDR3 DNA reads TGTGCCAGCAGTTACTATTTACCGGGACAGGGGTTGATAAACACTGAAGCTTTCTTT. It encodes CASSYYLPGQGLINTEAFF.